Presented here are 18 T cell receptor beta chains from one specimen sequenced in a study of T cell repertoires in cytomegalovirus infection. Antigens of these TCRs are unknown. From the reads, TCRdb called clonotypes with MiXCR, one entry per CDR3 protein. This table holds some 350,000 distinct CDR3 sequences, roughly 36% found once. The specimen comprised cultured PBMCs, sampled from culture after CMV antigen stimulation. The source is a human donor in good health (CMV status not recorded). Some clones in this sample may be carry-over from other donors' samples.

The rearrangement links TRBV4-1 to TRBJ1-1; D unresolved. V was pared by 1 base and J by 0 bases, with 6 bases between. The germline CDR1 and CDR2 sequences are MGHRA and YSYEKL. The CDR3 has 14 amino acids. The CDR3 DNA is TGCGCCAGCAGCCAAGCTATTATGAACACTGAAGCTTTCTTT. As protein: CASSQAIMNTEAFF.

This chain uses TRBV27 with TRBJ2-1, with 11 bases aligning to TRBD2. This CDR3 spans 14 amino acids. V shed 8 bases, J shed 8 bases, and the junction held 8 bases outside the gene matches. Germline V CDR1 and CDR2: MNHEY, SMNVEV (reference sequence). The CDR3 DNA follows: TGTGCCAGCCAGACTAGCGGGAAGGGTTATGAGCAGTTCTTC. Its translation: CASQTSGKGYEQFF.

In this sample, this clonotype turned up many times. The V and J genes are TRBV2 and TRBJ2-5; 12 positions agree with TRBD2. Germline loops: CDR1 SNHLY, CDR2 FYNNEI. This CDR3 is built from 17 residues. Trimming took 1 base from V and 5 from J; bases not matched to a gene: 8. The DNA of the CDR3 is TGTGCCAGCAGTGAAGATCTAGCGGGAGGGCCGAGGGAGACCCAGTACTTC. It is translated as CASSEDLAGGPRETQYF.

Turning to this clonotype: A much larger clonotype is one base distant, so this may be a read error. This rearrangement joins TRBV7-2 to TRBJ1-2, with D perhaps matching TRBD1 (5 bases). CDR1 SGHTA and CDR2 FQGNSA come from the germline V gene. V lost 0 bases and J lost 8, with 16 bases in between. The CDR3 extends over 15 amino acids. CDR3 sequence: CASSLAGGSEDGYTF. DNA for the CDR3: TGTGCCAGCAGCTTAGCGGGGGGTAGTGAGGACGGCTACACCTTC.

This clonotype has a handful of counts. V and J are TRBV7-9 and TRBJ2-1; 10 nucleotides align to TRBD2. Germline V lookup: CDR1 SEHNR, CDR2 FQNEAQ (reference sequence). The CDR3 is 20 residues long. The V and J ends lost 1 base and 1 base, in that order; junction bases with no gene match: 13. The CDR3 loop is CASSLGLLAGKFGSYNEQFF. Here the CDR3 DNA reads TGTGCCAGCAGCTTAGGCCTACTAGCGGGAAAGTTCGGGTCCTACAATGAGCAGTTCTTC.

CDR3 bases: TGCGCCAGCAGCCAAATCGCGGGAGCTGGGGAGCAGTTCTTC. Amino acids: CASSQIAGAGEQFF. The chain links TRBV4-3 to TRBJ2-1, with 7 bases lining up with TRBD2. Germline V gene data show CDR1 as LGHNA and CDR2 as YSLEER. The CDR3 extends over 14 amino acids. J gave up 10 bases and V 2 bases, and 8 bases lay outside the gene matches.

The chain carries TRBV6-2 or TRBV6-3 and TRBJ2-1; 8 bases map to TRBD2. Trimming at V came to 7 bases and at J to 5 bases, leaving 10 bases not matched to a gene. Germline V gene data show CDR1 as MNHEY and CDR2 as SVGEGT. The CDR3 totals 15 residues. As DNA, the CDR3 is TGTGCCAGCAACTTAGCGGGATCCCCCAACAATGAGCAGTTCTTC. Protein: CASNLAGSPNNEQFF.

Only a few counts were recorded for this clonotype. The chain joins TRBV18 to TRBJ2-3, with D perhaps matching TRBD2 (5 bases). The CDR3 length is 16 residues. Per germline, CDR1 KGHSH and CDR2 LQKENI. V was clipped by 3 bases and J by 5 bases, with 18 bases between them. The CDR3 DNA is TGTGCCAGCTCACCCCGATTGACGGGCGGAGGAGATACGCAGTATTTT. Protein product: CASSPRLTGGGDTQYF.

A few counts support this clonotype. The chain combines TRBV12-3 or TRBV12-4 with TRBJ2-3; D is perhaps TRBD1 (5 bases). CDR3 size: 14 residues. V lost 6 bases and J 2 bases, leaving 12 bases between the germline ends. DNA for the CDR3: TGTGCCAGCAGCATCGACAGTCCCACAGATACGCAGTATTTT. It is translated as CASSIDSPTDTQYF.

The rearrangement joins TRBV12-3 or TRBV12-4 to TRBJ2-3; D possibly corresponds to TRBD2 (6 bases). The CDR3 spans 13 residues. Trimming took off 10 bases at V and 6 bases at J, with 17 bases between the two ends. Here the CDR3 reads CATMRGGGDTQYF. The CDR3 region has the DNA TGTGCCACCATGAGAGGTGGAGGGGATACGCAGTATTTT.

This chain links TRBV7-9 with TRBJ1-2, with D tentatively TRBD1 (6 bases). Between the trimmed V and J ends, which lost 4 bases and 4 bases, there was a span of 16 bases. The CDR3 totals 15 residues. The germline CDR1 and CDR2 sequences are SEHNR and FQNEAQ (reference sequence). CDR3 nucleotide sequence: TGTGCCAGCAGCTCCGTTCGGGGGGGCGCCTATGGCTACACCTTC. Translating it yields CASSSVRGGAYGYTF.

The chain uses TRBV6-1 and TRBJ2-6, with 10 bases identical to TRBD1. This CDR3 contains 17 residues. Germline-derived CDR1 and CDR2 are MNHNS and SASEGT. With 6 bases clipped from V and 1 base from J, the junction kept 6 bases outside the gene matches. In DNA form, the CDR3 reads TGTGCCAGCAGCTCGGACAGGGGGTTTTCTGGGGCCAACGTCCTGACTTTC. Translation: CASSSDRGFSGANVLTF.

For this clonotype: The junction differs from germline at one of its ends, possibly a read error. The chain uses TRBV29-1 and TRBJ1-3; no clear D. Germline V gene data show CDR1 as SQVTM and CDR2 as ANQGSEA. The CDR3 runs to 16 residues. The CDR3 loop is CSVVRTGTGSVNTIYF. The CDR3 DNA sequence: TGCAGCGTCGTTAGGACGGGAACTGGCTCTGTAAACACCATATATTTT. The whole variable domain, filled in from reference TRBV29-1 and TRBJ1-3, reads SAVISQKPSRDICQRGTSLTIQCQVDSQVTMMFWYRQQPGQSLTLIATANQGSEATYESGFVIDKFPISRPNLTFSTLTVSNMSPEDSSIYLCSVVRTGTGSVNTIYFGEGSWLTVV.

This clonotype was found a few times. The V call is TRBV6-2 or TRBV6-3, the J call TRBJ1-5, with 7 bases identical to TRBD1. With V trimmed by 6 bases and J by 2 bases, 7 bases remained unmatched. Per germline, CDR1 MNHEY and CDR2 SVGEGT. This CDR3 has 15 residues. In nucleotides, the CDR3 is TGTGCCAGCAGACCACAGGGGCGGGGCAATCAGCCCCAGCATTTT. Translating gives CASRPQGRGNQPQHF.

This clonotype was counted a few times. The chain has TRBV27 and TRBJ1-2; D is undetermined. The CDR3 has 13 residues. Deletions cut 4 bases from V and 1 base from J, with 7 bases between. The germline CDR1 and CDR2 sequences are MNHEY and SMNVEV (reference sequence). The CDR3 nucleotides read TGTGCCAGCAGTTATCAGAGTAACTATGGCTACACCTTC. Protein sequence: CASSYQSNYGYTF.

The J gene is TRBJ1-2, the V gene TRBV5-1; 9 bases fit TRBD1. The V gene end was trimmed by 4 bases and the J gene end by 3 bases; junction bases not matched to a gene: 10. The CDR3 loop spans 16 amino acids. CDR1 SGHRS and CDR2 YFSETQ come from the germline V gene. The chain's CDR3 is CASSLSPGQGDYGYTF. In DNA form, the CDR3 reads TGCGCCAGCAGCCTTTCACCGGGACAGGGTGACTATGGCTACACCTTC.

This clonotype was observed a handful of times. V is TRBV7-9 and J is TRBJ2-3, with 13 bases matching TRBD2. The CDR3 runs 16 residues. V gave up 3 bases and J gave up 6 bases; unmatched junction bases: 6. Germline CDR1 and CDR2: SEHNR and FQNEAQ (reference sequence). In DNA form, the CDR3 reads TGTGCCAGCAGCTTCCGGACTAGCGGGAGTGGGGATACGCAGTATTTT. Translated, it gives CASSFRTSGSGDTQYF.

The V and J genes are TRBV6-5 and TRBJ1-6; no clear D. The germline gives CDR1 MNHEY, CDR2 SVGAGI. The CDR3 length is 12 residues. Between the trimmed V and J ends, which lost 4 bases and 9 bases, there was a span of 7 bases. CDR3 bases: TGTGCCAGCAGTTTTCGCGGTTCACCCCTCCACTTT. Protein product: CASSFRGSPLHF.